This entry describes one T cell receptor (beta chain). Its antigen remains unidentified. No base qualities exist here, and no much larger clone lies one base off it. This sample's time point label indicates: baseline before first vaccination. The vaccinee samples were drawn from two UK trials, COV001 and COV002, one of which was a single-blind randomized controlled phase 2/3 trial testing AZD1222 (ChAdOx1 nCoV-19) in healthy adults. Trial participant PBMC samples were collected at day 0 and day 28 after the second dose for TCRbeta chain sequencing. The CDR3 regions of human TCRbeta chains were analyzed by immunosequencing. The authors' analysis ran thus. TCRs in the repertoires were compared against a reference library of SARS-CoV-2-specific TCRs that had been generated with the MIRA antigen-specificity platform. Breadth was defined as the fraction of unique TCRs that were SARS-CoV-2-associated. Depth was defined as the fraction of total T cells that were SARS-CoV-2-associated. Using the MIRA data, each spike-specific TCR was assigned both to the spike region to which the TCR was reactive and to a CD4 or CD8 class. Log10-transformed breadth and depth values were compared by one-way ANOVA with Sidak's multiple comparisons tests. The table was pulled from immuneACCESS by TCRdb, which kept in-frame rearrangements only. Such tables lose some clones; where checked, under half of the loss comes from unresolved V genes, and the rest has no known cause. The V and J calls and the clone size are those of that table, but D and trimming were determined from the DNA. This sample lists roughly 120,000 clones; 70% to 90% were detected once. More than 7.5% of the sample rests with the top ten.

This sample is part of a study of T cell responses to AZD1222 COVID-19 vaccine (dated by TCRdb to 2020 to 2022). With respect to the entire study: AZD1222 recipients given second doses at about 4 weeks or at about 12 weeks were pooled, since spike-specific TCR depth and breadth were not found to differ between the two schedules. A total of over 230 trial participants underwent TCR sequencing, of whom 207 had received two doses of AZD1222 and some 25 had received two doses of the MenACWY control vaccine. Trial participants were enrolled by age into subgroups of 18-55, 56-69 and 70-plus years, and around 150, 29 and 61 TCR-sequenced participants, respectively, were included in these subgroups.

V is clipped by 10 bases and J by 7 bases, and the sequence between their germline boundaries is 20 bases long. The germline V gene supplies CDR1 ENHRY and CDR2 SYGVKD. The CDR3, from cysteine to phenylalanine, totals 13 residues. Here the CDR3 DNA is all that survives: 39 bases in frame from base 1. Findings and caveats that apply to the study as a whole: Reportedly, almost half of the unique spike-specific TCRs recognized epitopes lying outside the regions that are mutated in the B.1.351 and B.1.1.7 variants. Most participants were white British and females outnumbered males, and the authors suggested that clonal diversity may have been underestimated. Conclusions about previously exposed vaccinees are limited because only a handful of AZD1222 recipients were SARS-CoV-2 seropositive at baseline. After two AZD1222 doses, both the breadth and the depth of spike-specific TCRs were significantly higher than at day 0 and than in MenACWY recipients. CD4 TCRs associated with the vaccine covered the entire spike protein, and the dominant responses were in regions 160-218 and 743-854. In the small 56-69-year group, the increase in depth fell short of significance, most likely because of low power. Because no samples from the day 14 peak response were available, repertoires could be characterized only after the peak T cell response.

The sequenced sample was peripheral blood, obtained on day 0 of AZD1222 vaccination. Rearrangement joined TRBV10-3 to TRBJ2-7, and the D gene may be TRBD2, 6 bases matching. The sequence was collected from an adult in good health. The CDR3 has the sequence CASLGGVLKEQYF. The DNA sequence is TGTGCCAGCCTAGGAGGGGTCCTCAAGGAGCAGTACTTC.